This T cell receptor beta chain emerged from a study of molecular identifiers for immune sequencing clone quantification. Libraries for naive CD8 T cells, which were made from about 19,000 to 1,100,000 sorted cells, drew on 10%, 30% or 50% of the RNA. The CDR3 loop spans 13 amino acids. Germline V lookup: CDR1 MDHEN, CDR2 SYDVKM. TCRdb independently ran MiXCR on the PCR reads; one entry per CDR3 protein. The sample has around 460,000 distinct CDR3 sequences, roughly 24% seen once. Findings and caveats of the study: Detectable among about a million naive cells, according to reports, was Jurkat TCR RNA spiked in from one cell. Clone sizes that are highly expanded could be underestimated when identical TCR molecules share a barcode.

A word on this clonotype: The antigen remains unidentified. This may arise from a read error, as a much more abundant clone is one base away.

Source material: naive CD8+ T cells from blood, with Jurkat cell RNA spiked in. Subset defined: FACS-sorted CD8+CD4-CCR7+CD45RA+ naive T cells. The chain is built from TRBV28 and TRBJ2-3, with 7 bases aligning to TRBD2. The source is a human donor in good health. Some libraries in this study had Jurkat cell RNA spiked in. The CDR3, as DNA: TGTGTCACCCGTAGCGGGTTCAAATATACGCAGTATTTT. Translated, it gives CVTRSGFKYTQYF.